A selection of T cell receptor beta chains follows, all from one sample in a study of neurological immune-mediated disorders. TCRdb re-called the 5' RACE reads through MiXCR, storing one row per CDR3 protein. Among tens of thousands of distinct CDR3 sequences listed, 10% to 13% were seen once. The sequenced sample was PBMCs. The receptors were sampled from a man aged 25 to 40 in good health. Both conserved end residues are part of each CDR3. Each record gives: J gene, V gene, D gene, CDR3 length, CDR3 protein. D genes are given only for firm matches.

j_call: TRBJ1-2; v_call: TRBV20-1; d_call: -; cdr3_length: 14; cdr3_aa: CSAWDLVGDYGYTF
j_call: TRBJ2-1; v_call: TRBV20-1; d_call: -; cdr3_length: 14; cdr3_aa: CSALGGMTYNEQFF
j_call: TRBJ2-1; v_call: TRBV30; d_call: -; cdr3_length: 18; cdr3_aa: CAWSVRRWSGPSYNEQFF
j_call: TRBJ2-1; v_call: TRBV29-1; d_call: TRBD1; cdr3_length: 15; cdr3_aa: CSVEATGGRYNEQFF
j_call: TRBJ1-2; v_call: TRBV7-8; d_call: -; cdr3_length: 15; cdr3_aa: CASSLEEDKIYGYTF
j_call: TRBJ2-4; v_call: TRBV3-1; d_call: -; cdr3_length: 16; cdr3_aa: CASSQGTMLAKNIQYF
j_call: TRBJ2-7; v_call: TRBV4-2; d_call: -; cdr3_length: 15; cdr3_aa: CASSRRRETSYEQYF
j_call: TRBJ2-2; v_call: TRBV7-8; d_call: -; cdr3_length: 16; cdr3_aa: CASSLGGSLYSGELFF
j_call: TRBJ1-1; v_call: TRBV7-3; d_call: -; cdr3_length: 15; cdr3_aa: CASSLRVLLNTEAFF
j_call: TRBJ2-3; v_call: TRBV21-1; d_call: -; cdr3_length: 17; cdr3_aa: CASSKDVASGGTDTQYF
j_call: TRBJ2-7; v_call: TRBV6-6; d_call: -; cdr3_length: 13; cdr3_aa: CASSSRTVYEQYF
j_call: TRBJ1-1; v_call: TRBV6-6; d_call: -; cdr3_length: 14; cdr3_aa: CASSYSGENTEAFF
j_call: TRBJ2-1; v_call: TRBV9; d_call: TRBD1; cdr3_length: 16; cdr3_aa: CASSIGEGTGFDEQFF
j_call: TRBJ1-5; v_call: TRBV15; d_call: -; cdr3_length: 14; cdr3_aa: CATSNRVSSQPQHF
j_call: TRBJ2-1; v_call: TRBV15; d_call: -; cdr3_length: 16; cdr3_aa: CATSRVGPTQGNEQFF
j_call: TRBJ2-5; v_call: TRBV2; d_call: -; cdr3_length: 16; cdr3_aa: CASRNDLGSSQETQYF
j_call: TRBJ2-1; v_call: TRBV9; d_call: TRBD1; cdr3_length: 15; cdr3_aa: CASSRGTGGYNEQFF
j_call: TRBJ2-1; v_call: TRBV18; d_call: -; cdr3_length: 13; cdr3_aa: CASSPPVGNEQFF
j_call: TRBJ2-1; v_call: TRBV28; d_call: -; cdr3_length: 15; cdr3_aa: CASRTGRLAADEQFF
j_call: TRBJ1-4; v_call: TRBV12-3/TRBV12-4; d_call: TRBD1; cdr3_length: 14; cdr3_aa: CASSSTGVGEKLFF
j_call: TRBJ1-6; v_call: TRBV29-1; d_call: -; cdr3_length: 15; cdr3_aa: CSAYDRSSYNSPLHF
j_call: TRBJ2-5; v_call: TRBV24-1; d_call: -; cdr3_length: 12; cdr3_aa: CATSEREETQYF
j_call: TRBJ2-5; v_call: TRBV12-3/TRBV12-4; d_call: TRBD2; cdr3_length: 15; cdr3_aa: CASSFGLAGGETQYF
j_call: TRBJ2-7; v_call: TRBV5-1; d_call: -; cdr3_length: 15; cdr3_aa: CASSLERTENYEQYF
j_call: TRBJ1-1; v_call: TRBV5-5; d_call: -; cdr3_length: 14; cdr3_aa: CASSLGTGNTEAFF
j_call: TRBJ1-1; v_call: TRBV5-1; d_call: TRBD1; cdr3_length: 13; cdr3_aa: CASSPGTGWEAFF
j_call: TRBJ2-1; v_call: TRBV10-3; d_call: TRBD1; cdr3_length: 15; cdr3_aa: CAIRPGTGSYNEQFF
j_call: TRBJ2-5; v_call: TRBV5-1; d_call: -; cdr3_length: 14; cdr3_aa: CASSPEGTVETQYF
j_call: TRBJ2-1; v_call: TRBV9; d_call: -; cdr3_length: 12; cdr3_aa: CASSGYIDEQFF
j_call: TRBJ2-3; v_call: TRBV20-1; d_call: -; cdr3_length: 14; cdr3_aa: CSALPRVYTDTQYF
j_call: TRBJ2-1; v_call: TRBV15; d_call: -; cdr3_length: 14; cdr3_aa: CATSRGGIYNEQFF
j_call: TRBJ2-7; v_call: TRBV3-1; d_call: -; cdr3_length: 11; cdr3_aa: CASSQLDEQYF
j_call: TRBJ2-7; v_call: TRBV20-1; d_call: -; cdr3_length: 17; cdr3_aa: CSARDTHRGGGSYEQYF
j_call: TRBJ2-1; v_call: TRBV4-2; d_call: TRBD2; cdr3_length: 16; cdr3_aa: CASSQRLAGADDEQFF
j_call: TRBJ1-2; v_call: TRBV24-1; d_call: -; cdr3_length: 12; cdr3_aa: CATSSQHYGYTF
j_call: TRBJ2-3; v_call: TRBV28; d_call: -; cdr3_length: 14; cdr3_aa: CASSLLREIDTQYF
j_call: TRBJ2-2; v_call: TRBV7-2; d_call: TRBD2; cdr3_length: 15; cdr3_aa: CASRWGGSNTGELFF
j_call: TRBJ2-1; v_call: TRBV12-3/TRBV12-4; d_call: TRBD1; cdr3_length: 13; cdr3_aa: CASSLDRGRREFF
j_call: TRBJ2-7; v_call: TRBV12-3/TRBV12-4; d_call: -; cdr3_length: 14; cdr3_aa: CASSRGGTSYEQYF
j_call: TRBJ2-7; v_call: TRBV6-1; d_call: -; cdr3_length: 14; cdr3_aa: CACQDTGAGYEQYF
j_call: TRBJ1-1; v_call: TRBV2; d_call: -; cdr3_length: 15; cdr3_aa: CASSESIPTYTGAFF
j_call: TRBJ1-2; v_call: TRBV7-8; d_call: TRBD1; cdr3_length: 16; cdr3_aa: CASSLAGQLSNYGYTF
j_call: TRBJ2-2; v_call: TRBV14; d_call: -; cdr3_length: 16; cdr3_aa: CASSQDVSGYTGELFF
j_call: TRBJ2-2; v_call: TRBV12-3/TRBV12-4; d_call: -; cdr3_length: 17; cdr3_aa: CASSNTPGAPGSGELFF
j_call: TRBJ2-2; v_call: TRBV11-1; d_call: -; cdr3_length: 14; cdr3_aa: CASSQGVNTGELFF
j_call: TRBJ2-5; v_call: TRBV20-1; d_call: TRBD1; cdr3_length: 14; cdr3_aa: CSARDRAGGETQYF
j_call: TRBJ2-7; v_call: TRBV29-1; d_call: TRBD1; cdr3_length: 15; cdr3_aa: CSVEAGTDQPYEQYF
j_call: TRBJ1-4; v_call: TRBV7-8; d_call: -; cdr3_length: 13; cdr3_aa: CVSSRGRHEKLFF
j_call: TRBJ2-1; v_call: TRBV28; d_call: TRBD1; cdr3_length: 15; cdr3_aa: CASSSTGNSYNEQFF
j_call: TRBJ1-1; v_call: TRBV5-1; d_call: -; cdr3_length: 14; cdr3_aa: CASSQRWGNTEAFF
j_call: TRBJ1-4; v_call: TRBV7-2; d_call: -; cdr3_length: 15; cdr3_aa: CASSSNPTTNEKLFF
j_call: TRBJ2-7; v_call: TRBV5-5; d_call: -; cdr3_length: 14; cdr3_aa: CASSLGTYSYEQYF
j_call: TRBJ1-1; v_call: TRBV29-1; d_call: TRBD1; cdr3_length: 13; cdr3_aa: CSISETGGTEAFF
j_call: TRBJ2-3; v_call: TRBV5-1; d_call: TRBD1; cdr3_length: 16; cdr3_aa: CASSDWDRTSTDTQYF
j_call: TRBJ1-5; v_call: TRBV5-1; d_call: -; cdr3_length: 15; cdr3_aa: CASSPSDYSNQPQHF